The entry below describes one TCR beta chain. These data come from a study of metastatic and nonmetastatic thyroid tumors. The junction had 11 bases not matched to a gene; V was cut back by 7 bases and J by 6 bases. The CDR3 covers 14 residues. Per germline, CDR1 MNHEY and CDR2 SVGEGT. TCRdb redid the clone calls on the PCR reads using MiXCR. Of tens of thousands of clones listed, roughly 30% were seen once; the top ten hold 32%. Among the patients, none had received any treatment before thyroid surgery. The chain recombines TRBV6-2 or TRBV6-3 with TRBJ1-2, with 7 positions matching TRBD1. Sequencing was done on a sample of blood. The sequence was obtained from a female donor with papillary thyroid cancer or a benign thyroid nodule (not recorded which). Some clones in this sample may be carry-over from other donors' samples. The CDR3 here is CASNLGQQDNGYTF. The CDR3 nucleotides read TGTGCCAGCAACTTGGGACAGCAGGATAATGGCTACACCTTC.